This TCR beta chain appears in the sequencing data of a study of OX40 agonist ivuxolimab in advanced cancers. Across the study: The patients got ivuxolimab, which is an agonistic anti-OX40 (CD134) antibody. Partial responses were recorded for three patients, including one with hepatocellular carcinoma and two with cutaneous melanoma. Notes on the study in general: Low normalized T-cell clonal expansion was also seen in some nonresponders. Researchers report that CD8+ T cells had, on average, more expanded clones than CD4+.

A note on this clone: Its antigen is currently unknown.

The data were produced by immunoSEQ multiplex PCR, yet TCRdb's version contains in-frame clones alone and is incomplete. The sample holds roughly 36,000 clones, around 83% seen once. V lost 10 bases to trimming and J lost 1 base, with 23 bases between them. CDR1 SNHLY and CDR2 FYNNEI come from the germline V gene. The CDR3 runs to 17 residues. The source of this sequence is an adult with an advanced solid tumor such as melanoma, head and neck, liver or kidney cancer. The specimen comprised CD4+ or CD8+ T cells sorted from blood, sampled in a trial of the OX40 agonist ivuxolimab. The chain joins TRBV2 to TRBJ2-1; possible D gene TRBD2, 5 bases. The CDR3 sequence is CATSALSATRSYNEQFF. The CDR3, as DNA: TGTGCCACTTCGGCTCTTAGCGCAACTAGATCCTACAATGAGCAGTTCTTC.